Listed here are 10 T cell receptor beta chains from one sample, sequenced in a study of molecular identifiers for immune sequencing clone quantification. Each CDR3 protein gets one entry after TCRdb re-called the PCR reads with MiXCR. This sample yields around 470,000 distinct CDR3 sequences, of which over 20% are seen a single time; 0.7% to 0.95% belongs to the top ten. The sequencing sample was made of naive CD8+ T cells from blood, with Jurkat cell RNA spiked in. Subset in this sample: FACS-sorted CD8+CD4-CCR7+CD45RA+ naive T cells. Every receptor here comes from a human donor in good health. Some libraries in this study had Jurkat cell RNA spiked in.

This clonotype was seen at least ten times. V and J are TRBV7-9 and TRBJ2-1, with D perhaps matching TRBD1 (5 bases). There are 15 residues in the CDR3. CDR1 and CDR2 (germline): SEHNR, FQNEAQ (reference sequence). V was trimmed by 1 base and J by 1 base, leaving 8 bases between them. The CDR3 DNA sequence: TGTGCCAGCAGCTTAGTTGCAGGGTCCTACAATGAGCAGTTCTTC. This sequence encodes CASSLVAGSYNEQFF.

This clonotype was counted many times. The gene calls are TRBV4-3 and TRBJ1-1; D is undetermined. The ends were cut back, 4 bases at V and 8 bases at J, with 11 bases in the middle. The CDR3 covers 12 residues. Germline V gene lookup returns CDR1 LGHNA and CDR2 YSLEER. The CDR3 nucleotides are TGCGCCAGCAGCCCGGATAGTAGAGAAGCTTTCTTT. As protein: CASSPDSREAFF.

As to this clonotype: A much larger clone differs from this one at a single base, so this may be a read error. V gene TRBV7-9 combines with J gene TRBJ2-3; D gene uncertain. This CDR3 comprises 16 residues. With 4 bases removed from V and 4 bases from J, the gap between germline ends came to 18 bases. Germline assignment: CDR1 SEHNR and CDR2 FQNEAQ (reference sequence). The chain's CDR3 is CASSSQPLSSADTQYF. The DNA of the CDR3 is TGTGCCAGCAGCTCCCAACCGCTATCCTCCGCAGATACGCAGTATTTT.

The chain carries TRBV30 and TRBJ1-6, with no clear D. The CDR3 spans 15 residues. Trimming stripped 1 base from V and 5 bases from J, with 12 bases between. Germline CDR1 reads GTSNPN; CDR2 reads SVGIG (reference sequence). The CDR3 loop reads CAWSELASHNSPLHF. The CDR3 nucleotides are TGTGCCTGGAGTGAGCTGGCATCCCATAATTCACCCCTCCACTTT.

In this sample, this clonotype turned up many times. J is TRBJ2-6 and V is TRBV29-1; no clear D. CDR1 SQVTM and CDR2 ANQGSEA come from the germline V gene. This CDR3 has 14 amino acids. The germline V and J ends were trimmed by 1 base and 0 bases, with 4 bases remaining between them. CDR3 DNA sequence: TGCAGCGTTGAAGGCAGCTCTGGGGCCAACGTCCTGACTTTC. Translation gives CSVEGSSGANVLTF. Full variable domain (missing parts from reference TRBV29-1 and TRBJ2-6): SAVISQKPSRDICQRGTSLTIQCQVDSQVTMMFWYRQQPGQSLTLIATANQGSEATYESGFVIDKFPISRPNLTFSTLTVSNMSPEDSSIYLCSVEGSSGANVLTFGAGSRLTVL.

This clonotype came up many times. CDR3 region: CASTGPSSYEQYF. In nucleotides, the CDR3 is TGTGCCAGCACGGGACCAAGCTCCTACGAGCAGTACTTC. This chain joins TRBV6-2 or TRBV6-3 and TRBJ2-7; TRBD1 or TRBD2 may be the D gene (5 bases each). The CDR3 contains 13 residues. CDR1 and CDR2 (germline): MNHEY, SVGEGT. Deletions cut 7 bases from V and 0 bases from J, with 10 bases between.

This clonotype is a singleton in its sample. A read error may account for a junction end that differs from germline. This chain uses TRBV5-6 with TRBJ2-1; D is unresolved. CDR3 length equals 14 residues. CDR1 SGHDT and CDR2 YYEEEE come from the germline V gene. The CDR3 sequence is CASSLKQIYNEQSF. The CDR3 nucleotides read TGTGCCAGCAGCTTGAAGCAGATCTACAATGAGCAGTCCTTC.

This clonotype was seen more than once but under ten times. The J gene is TRBJ2-4, the V gene TRBV12-3 or TRBV12-4; D is unresolved. This CDR3 contains 19 residues. V was trimmed by 1 base and J by 0 bases, leaving 19 bases between them. CDR3 protein: CASSLGRRSLRTAKNIQYF. The CDR3, as DNA: TGTGCCAGCAGTTTAGGAAGGCGTTCCCTCCGGACAGCCAAAAACATTCAGTACTTC.

This clonotype was observed many times. The rearrangement joins TRBV7-9 to TRBJ1-4; 7 nucleotides agree with TRBD1. Per the germline V gene, CDR1 is SEHNR and CDR2 is FQNEAQ (reference sequence). Trimming removed 5 bases from V and 0 bases from J; junction bases left unmatched: 9. This CDR3 has 17 residues. The chain's CDR3 is CASSGTAGQATNEKLFF. CDR3 sequence (DNA): TGTGCCAGCAGCGGCACTGCAGGACAGGCAACTAATGAAAAACTGTTTTTT.

This chain joins TRBV19 and TRBJ2-1; D gene ambiguous. Deletions cut 3 bases from V and 0 bases from J, with 9 bases between. Germline V gene data show CDR1 as LNHDA and CDR2 as SQIVND (reference sequence). CDR3 length: 15 residues. CDR3 in DNA: TGTGCCAGTAGTATTTCTAAAAGCTCCTACAATGAGCAGTTCTTC. Translating it yields CASSISKSSYNEQFF.